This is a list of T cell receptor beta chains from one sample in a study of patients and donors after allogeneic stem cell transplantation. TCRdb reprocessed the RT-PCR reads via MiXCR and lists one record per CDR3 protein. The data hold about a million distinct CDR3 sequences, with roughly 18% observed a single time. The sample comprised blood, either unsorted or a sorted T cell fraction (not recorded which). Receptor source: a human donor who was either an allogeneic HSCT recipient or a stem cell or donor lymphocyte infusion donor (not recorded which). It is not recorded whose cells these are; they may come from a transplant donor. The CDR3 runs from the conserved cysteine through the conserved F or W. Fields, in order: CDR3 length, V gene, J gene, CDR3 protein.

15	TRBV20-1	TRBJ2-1	CSARSPALSYNEQFF
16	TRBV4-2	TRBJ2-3	CASSQDRGASTDTQYF
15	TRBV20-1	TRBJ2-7	CSAPGVGGASYEQYF
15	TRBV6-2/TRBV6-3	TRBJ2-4	CASSLRALAKNIQYF
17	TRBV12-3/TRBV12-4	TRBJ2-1	CASSFYRRDRVHNEQFF
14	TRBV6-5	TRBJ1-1	CASSSWDSNTEAFF
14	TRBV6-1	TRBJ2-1	CASGNRATLGEQFF
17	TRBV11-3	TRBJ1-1	CASSFAGMGQAYTEAFF
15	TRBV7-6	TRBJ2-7	CASSTRTGSSYEQYF
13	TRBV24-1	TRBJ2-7	CATSEAGFYEQYF
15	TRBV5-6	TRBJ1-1	CASSGAGYMNTEAFF
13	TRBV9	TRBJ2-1	CASSSAGAHEQFF
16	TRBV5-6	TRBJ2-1	CASSLGGPSSYNEQFF
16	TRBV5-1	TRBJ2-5	CASSLDSAGGQETQYF
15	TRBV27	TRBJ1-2	CASRVMRQGGYGYTF
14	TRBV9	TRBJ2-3	CASSVASKTDTQYF
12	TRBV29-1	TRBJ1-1	CSVTAGNTEAFF
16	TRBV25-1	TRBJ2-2	CASSVLGTVNTGELFF
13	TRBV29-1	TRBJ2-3	CSAVSDRTDTQYF
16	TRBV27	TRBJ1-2	CASSSLAPTGSYGYTF
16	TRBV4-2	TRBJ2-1	CASSQALAGGYNEQFF
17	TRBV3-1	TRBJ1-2	CASSALPGAQGSNGYTF
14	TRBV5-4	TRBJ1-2	CASNGQGANYGYTF
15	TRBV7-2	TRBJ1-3	CASSSMTGLRNTIYF
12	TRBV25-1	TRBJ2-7	CASSAWGHEQYF
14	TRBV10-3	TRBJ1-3	CAISETGAGNTIYF
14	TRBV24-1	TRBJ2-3	CATSEGFIWDTQYF